Listed here are 19 T cell receptor beta chains from one sample, sequenced in a study of shared clonotypes between healthy human individuals. Using immunoSEQ multiplex PCR, the repertoire was profiled, and TCRdb retains in-frame clones only, with some absent. The data hold under 600,000 clones, with approximately 97% observed a single time. The material sequenced was naive CD4+ T cells sorted from blood. Regarding subset: CD45RA+ positively selected. All receptors derive from a woman between 25 and 40 years old in good health.

The V gene is TRBV4-1, the J gene TRBJ1-1; tentatively, D is TRBD1 (5 bases). The CDR3 loop spans 16 amino acids. V lost 0 bases, J lost 2 bases, and 13 bases lay in between. Germline CDR1 reads MGHRA; CDR2 reads YSYEKL. This CDR3 reads CASSQDVGGSNTEAFF. The CDR3 DNA reads as TGCGCCAGCAGCCAAGATGTCGGGGGAAGTAACACTGAAGCTTTCTTT.

This clone was found once. This chain links TRBV30 with TRBJ2-3; 7 nucleotides align to TRBD2. Germline V lookup: CDR1 GTSNPN, CDR2 SVGIG (reference sequence). This CDR3 region has 16 residues. V lost 2 bases and J lost 0; bases outside the gene matches: 8. CDR3 DNA: TGTGCCTGGAGTTGGGGGGGACGGTCTAGCACAGATACGCAGTATTTT. Translating gives CAWSWGGRSSTDTQYF.

This chain connects TRBV7-9 to TRBJ1-5; perhaps TRBD1 as D (5 bases). Germline V gives CDR1 SEHNR, CDR2 FQNEAQ (reference sequence). V shed 0 bases and J shed 9 bases, with 6 bases lying between them. The length of the CDR3 is 12 residues. In nucleotides, the CDR3 is TGTGCCAGCAGCTTAGCGGGGGGGCCCCAGCATTTT. Amino acid sequence: CASSLAGGPQHF.

J is TRBJ2-1 and V is TRBV7-2, with 8 bases identical to TRBD1. Germline assignment: CDR1 SGHTA and CDR2 FQGNSA. This CDR3 spans 16 amino acids. V gave up 0 bases and J gave up 7 bases; unmatched junction bases: 8. CDR3 in DNA: TGTGCCAGCAGCTTAGCCGGTCCTCGACAGGGGAATGAGCAGTTCTTC. Translation gives CASSLAGPRQGNEQFF.

J is TRBJ2-3 and V is TRBV19, with 7 bases lining up with TRBD1. V lost 3 bases to trimming and J lost 5 bases; unmatched junction nucleotides: 5. CDR1 LNHDA and CDR2 SQIVND come from the germline V gene (reference sequence). This CDR3 is 14 amino acids long. CDR3 residues: CASSIQRGQDTQYF. For the CDR3, the DNA is TGTGCCAGTAGTATTCAGAGGGGGCAAGATACGCAGTATTTT.

The chain combines TRBV11-3 with TRBJ2-1, with D uncertain. The ends were cut back, 5 bases at V and 6 bases at J, with 11 bases in the middle. Germline V gene sequence: CDR1 SGHNT, CDR2 YENEEA. This CDR3 contains 13 residues. This CDR3 is CASSDLRGNEQFF. CDR3 coding DNA: TGTGCCAGCAGCGACCTTAGAGGCAATGAGCAGTTCTTC.

This rearrangement joins TRBV5-1 to TRBJ2-4; weak D call: TRBD2 (6 bases). The V and J ends lost 3 bases and 9 bases respectively, with 25 bases between them. The CDR3 runs 17 residues. The germline V gene encodes CDR1 SGHRS and CDR2 YFSETQ. CDR3 sequence reads: CASSSVDYMPPKGIQYF. The CDR3 DNA sequence: TGCGCCAGCAGCTCGGTGGACTACATGCCGCCTAAAGGCATTCAGTACTTC.

The rearrangement uses TRBV7-2 and TRBJ1-1; 8 bases fit TRBD1. The germline V gene has CDR1 SGHTA and CDR2 FQGNSA. CDR3 length: 15 amino acids. V lost 5 bases, J lost 4 bases, and 9 bases stayed unmatched. CDR3 amino acids: CASSPRTGPGTEAFF. CDR3 nucleotide sequence: TGTGCCAGCAGCCCGAGGACAGGGCCAGGCACTGAAGCTTTCTTT.

This chain joins TRBV16 and TRBJ2-7; 7 bases align to TRBD2. Per germline, CDR1 KGHSY and CDR2 FQNENV. V lost 3 bases to trimming and J lost 2 bases; unmatched junction nucleotides: 16. The CDR3 is 18 amino acids. The CDR3 bases are TGTGCCAGCAGCCAGGGGCGCGGGCTAGCGGATAGGACCTACGAGCAGTACTTC. Protein sequence: CASSQGRGLADRTYEQYF.

The CDR3 is CASSSTKSYEQYF. DNA for the CDR3: TGTGCCAGCAGCTCTACTAAGTCCTACGAGCAGTACTTC. The V and J genes are TRBV11-3 and TRBJ2-7, with unresolved D. The CDR3 sequence is 13 residues long. The germline gives CDR1 SGHNT, CDR2 YENEEA. The ends were cut back, 4 bases at V and 1 base at J, with 8 bases in the middle.

The V gene is TRBV6-5, the J gene TRBJ1-5, with 8 bases lining up with TRBD1. The length of the CDR3 is 15 residues. The V and J ends lost 6 bases and 4 bases, in that order; junction bases with no gene match: 8. The germline V gene encodes CDR1 MNHEY and CDR2 SVGAGI. As DNA, the CDR3 is TGTGCCAGCAGACCCTGGACAGGGTATAATCAGCCCCAGCATTTT. The encoded protein is CASRPWTGYNQPQHF.

The chain combines TRBV27 with TRBJ1-1; 8 nucleotides agree with TRBD1. The CDR3 runs to 17 residues. The germline gives CDR1 MNHEY, CDR2 SMNVEV (reference sequence). Germline trimming cut 7 bases from V and 5 bases from J; bases unmatched to any gene: 18. The CDR3: CASNQGLFNHRGTEAFF. For the CDR3, the DNA is TGTGCCAGCAACCAAGGGCTTTTTAATCACAGGGGGACTGAAGCTTTCTTT.

This clone was recorded once. CDR3 protein: CASSYSYRDETQYF. CDR3 sequence (DNA): TGTGCCAGCAGTTACTCGTACAGGGATGAGACCCAGTACTTC. This chain joins TRBV6-5 and TRBJ2-5, with a weak D call TRBD1 (6 bases). Germline lookup yields CDR1 MNHEY and CDR2 SVGAGI. The length of the CDR3 is 14 residues. Trimming left V 0 bases short and J 5 bases short, with 10 bases between.

The J gene is TRBJ1-1, the V gene TRBV30, with TRBD1 as a possible D gene (6 bases). The CDR3 is 13 residues long. Trimming took off 1 base at V and 2 bases at J, with 8 bases between the two ends. The germline CDR1 and CDR2 sequences are GTSNPN and SVGIG (reference sequence). The CDR3 spells CAWSGGPNTEAFF. The CDR3 nucleotides read TGTGCCTGGAGTGGGGGGCCCAACACTGAAGCTTTCTTT.

This clone appeared a single time. The rearrangement links TRBV7-9 to TRBJ1-4; D uncertain. Germline CDR1 SEHNR, CDR2 FQNEAQ (reference sequence). V lost 5 bases, J lost 2 bases, and 9 bases lay in between. CDR3 length: 14 residues. The CDR3 sequence: CASSPRRTNEKLFF. For the CDR3, the DNA is TGTGCCAGCAGCCCCCGACGGACTAATGAAAAACTGTTTTTT.

This clone was recorded only once. The rearrangement uses TRBV7-8 and TRBJ1-5; D gene unclear. Germline CDR1 and CDR2: SGHVS and FQNEAQ. V was cut by 3 bases and J by 3 bases, with 6 bases left in between. The CDR3 sequence is 13 residues long. The CDR3 reads CASSLSPNQPQHF. The CDR3 DNA is TGTGCCAGCAGCTTGTCTCCCAATCAGCCCCAGCATTTT.

The chain links TRBV7-9 to TRBJ2-5; a possible D gene is TRBD1 (6 bases). From germline, CDR1 is SEHNR and CDR2 FQNEAQ (reference sequence). This CDR3 has 15 amino acids. The germline V and J ends were trimmed by 2 bases and 5 bases, with 15 bases remaining between them. This chain's CDR3 is CASSLSRGFGETQYF. The CDR3, as DNA: TGTGCCAGCAGCTTATCCAGGGGCTTTGGGGAGACCCAGTACTTC.

This clone showed up just a few times. The rearrangement uses TRBV29-1 and TRBJ1-1; no reliable D call. The germline gives CDR1 SQVTM, CDR2 ANQGSEA. The V end lost 4 bases, the J end lost 0 bases, and 9 bases lay between the germline ends. The CDR3 is made up of 13 amino acids. CDR3 sequence reads: CSVVANMNTEAFF. Written as DNA, the CDR3 is TGCAGCGTTGTAGCGAACATGAACACTGAAGCTTTCTTT. The full variable domain, rest sourced from reference TRBV29-1 and TRBJ1-1, is SAVISQKPSRDICQRGTSLTIQCQVDSQVTMMFWYRQQPGQSLTLIATANQGSEATYESGFVIDKFPISRPNLTFSTLTVSNMSPEDSSIYLCSVVANMNTEAFFGQGTRLTVV.

The chain has TRBV9 and TRBJ2-1; D unclear. The CDR3 extends over 16 amino acids. Germline CDR1 reads SGDLS; CDR2 reads YYNGEE. With 5 bases removed from V and 2 bases from J, the gap between germline ends came to 17 bases. The CDR3 reads CASSPPVGYTYNEQFF. The CDR3 DNA sequence: TGTGCCAGCAGTCCTCCCGTCGGCTACACCTACAATGAGCAGTTCTTC.